Below, 4 T cell receptor beta chains from the same sample are listed, as sequenced in a study of blood T cell repertoires in COVID-19. Measured with immunoSEQ multiplex PCR; TCRdb has only the in-frame clones, and not every one. The data hold around 60,000 clones, with about four fifths observed a single time. Specimen: peripheral blood. Source of these receptors: an elderly woman with acute or convalescent COVID-19.

The J gene is TRBJ2-7, the V gene TRBV5-6; D is possibly TRBD2 (5 bases). The germline gives CDR1 SGHDT, CDR2 YYEEEE. The V end was cut by 0 bases, the J end by 3 bases, with 10 bases between. This CDR3 contains 14 residues. CDR3 DNA: TGTGCCAGCAGCTTGGGGGCGGGCCACTACGAGCAGTACTTC. Protein product: CASSLGAGHYEQYF.

The chain recombines TRBV9 with TRBJ1-3; D unclear. Per the germline V gene, CDR1 is SGDLS and CDR2 is YYNGEE. V lost 4 bases, J lost 3 bases, and 8 bases lay in between. The CDR3 is made up of 13 amino acids. DNA of the CDR3: TGTGCCAGCAGCACGGCGGGTGGAAACACCATATATTTT. It is translated as CASSTAGGNTIYF.

CDR3 in DNA: TGCGCCAGCAGCCGGGGGACAGGGGGCTACAGCACAGATACGCAGTATTTT. Amino acids: CASSRGTGGYSTDTQYF. This sequence joins TRBV10-2 and TRBJ2-3, with 12 bases identical to TRBD1. Germline lookup yields CDR1 WSHSY and CDR2 SAAADI. This CDR3 contains 17 residues. With 6 bases clipped from V and 0 bases from J, the junction kept 7 bases outside the gene matches.

This clone was recorded only once. The rearrangement uses TRBV30 and TRBJ1-3, with TRBD1 matching over 10 bases. Germline CDR1 reads GTSNPN; CDR2 reads SVGIG (reference sequence). CDR3 length: 15 amino acids. V trimming: 5 bases; J trimming: 0 bases; junction bases outside the gene matches: 4. CDR3 in DNA: TGTGCCTGGTGGGACAGGGGCGGCTCTGGAAACACCATATATTTT. Its protein product is CAWWDRGGSGNTIYF.